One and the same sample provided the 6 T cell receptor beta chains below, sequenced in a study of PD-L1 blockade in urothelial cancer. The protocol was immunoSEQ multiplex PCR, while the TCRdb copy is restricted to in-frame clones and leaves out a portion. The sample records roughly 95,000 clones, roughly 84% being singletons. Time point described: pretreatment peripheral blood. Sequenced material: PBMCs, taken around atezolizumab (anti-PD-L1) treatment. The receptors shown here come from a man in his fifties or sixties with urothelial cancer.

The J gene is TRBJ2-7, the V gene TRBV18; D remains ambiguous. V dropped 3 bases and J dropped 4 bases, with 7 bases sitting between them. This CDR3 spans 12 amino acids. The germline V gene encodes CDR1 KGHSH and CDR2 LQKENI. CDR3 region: CASSPAEYEQYF. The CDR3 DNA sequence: TGTGCCAGCTCACCGGCGGAATACGAGCAGTACTTC. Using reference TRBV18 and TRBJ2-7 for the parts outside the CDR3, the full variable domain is NAGVMQNPRHLVRRRGQEARLRCSPMKGHSHVYWYRQLPEEGLKFMVYLQKENIIDESGMPKERFSAEFPKEGPSILRIQQVVRGDSAAYFCASSPAEYEQYFGPGTRLTVT.

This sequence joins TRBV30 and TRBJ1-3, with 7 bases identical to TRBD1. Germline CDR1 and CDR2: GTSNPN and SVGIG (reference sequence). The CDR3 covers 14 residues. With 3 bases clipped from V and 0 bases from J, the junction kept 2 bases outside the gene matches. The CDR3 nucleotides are TGTGCCTGGAGGGGGACAGTCTCTGGAAACACCATATATTTT. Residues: CAWRGTVSGNTIYF.

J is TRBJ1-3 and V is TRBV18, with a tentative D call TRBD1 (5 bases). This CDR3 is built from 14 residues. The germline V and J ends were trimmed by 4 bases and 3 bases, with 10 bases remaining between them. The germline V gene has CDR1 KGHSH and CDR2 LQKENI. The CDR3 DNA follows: TGTGCCAGCTCACAAGACAGATATGGAAACACCATATATTTT. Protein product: CASSQDRYGNTIYF.

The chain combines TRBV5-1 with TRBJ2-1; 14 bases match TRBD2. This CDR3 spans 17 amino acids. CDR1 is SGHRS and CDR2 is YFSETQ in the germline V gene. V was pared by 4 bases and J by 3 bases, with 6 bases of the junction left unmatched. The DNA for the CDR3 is TGCGCCAGCAGCCGCGGGACTAGCGGGAGAATCTACAATGAGCAGTTCTTC. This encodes CASSRGTSGRIYNEQFF.

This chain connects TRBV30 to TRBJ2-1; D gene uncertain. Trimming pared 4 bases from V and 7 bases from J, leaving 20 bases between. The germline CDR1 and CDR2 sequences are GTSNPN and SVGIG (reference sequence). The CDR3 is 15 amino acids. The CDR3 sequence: CAWKALVQRENEQFF. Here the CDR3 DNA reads TGTGCCTGGAAGGCCCTCGTCCAGCGAGAAAATGAGCAGTTCTTC.

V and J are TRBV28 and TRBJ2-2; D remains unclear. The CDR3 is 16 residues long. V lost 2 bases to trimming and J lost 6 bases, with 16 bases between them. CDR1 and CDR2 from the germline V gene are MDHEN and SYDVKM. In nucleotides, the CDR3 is TGTGCCAGCAGTTTAAGCGAGGTTCTCCTCGCCGGGGAGCTGTTTTTT. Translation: CASSLSEVLLAGELFF.